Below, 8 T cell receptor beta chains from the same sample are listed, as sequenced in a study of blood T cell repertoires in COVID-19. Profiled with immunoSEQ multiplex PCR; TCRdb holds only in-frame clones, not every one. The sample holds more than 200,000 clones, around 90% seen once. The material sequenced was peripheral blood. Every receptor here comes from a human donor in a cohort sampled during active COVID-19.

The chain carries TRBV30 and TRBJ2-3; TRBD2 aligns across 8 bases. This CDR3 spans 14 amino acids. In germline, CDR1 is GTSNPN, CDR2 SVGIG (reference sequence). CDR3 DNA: TGTGCTTCCGGGCGGGGGGTTAGCACAGATACGCAGTATTTT. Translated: CASGRGVSTDTQYF.

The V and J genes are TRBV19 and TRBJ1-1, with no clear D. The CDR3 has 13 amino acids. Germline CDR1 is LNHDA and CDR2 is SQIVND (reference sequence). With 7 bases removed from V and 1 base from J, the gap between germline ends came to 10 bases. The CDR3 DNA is TGTGCCAGTAAACGGACTCAGAACACTGAAGCTTTCTTT. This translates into CASKRTQNTEAFF.

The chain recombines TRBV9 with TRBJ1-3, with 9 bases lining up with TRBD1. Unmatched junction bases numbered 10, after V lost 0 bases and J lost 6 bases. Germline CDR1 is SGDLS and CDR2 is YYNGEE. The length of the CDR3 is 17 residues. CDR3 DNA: TGTGCCAGCAGCGTAGCTCCCCTGGACAGGGGCGAAAACACCATATATTTT. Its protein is CASSVAPLDRGENTIYF.

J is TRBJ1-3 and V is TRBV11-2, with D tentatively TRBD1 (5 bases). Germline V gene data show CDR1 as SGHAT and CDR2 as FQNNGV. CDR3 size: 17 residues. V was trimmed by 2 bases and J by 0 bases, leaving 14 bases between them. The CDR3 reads CASSLSTGLFSGNTIYF. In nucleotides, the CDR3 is TGTGCCAGCAGCTTAAGTACAGGCCTCTTCTCTGGAAACACCATATATTTT.

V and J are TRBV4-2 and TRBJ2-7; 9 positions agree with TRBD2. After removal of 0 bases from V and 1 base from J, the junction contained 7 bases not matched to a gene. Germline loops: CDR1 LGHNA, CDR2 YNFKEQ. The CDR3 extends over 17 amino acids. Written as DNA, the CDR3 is TGTGCCAGCAGCCAAGATCCATGGACTAGCGATTCCTACGAGCAGTACTTC. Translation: CASSQDPWTSDSYEQYF.

This CDR3 is CASSPPTGNEQYF. The CDR3 nucleotides read TGTGCCAGCAGTCCACCGACAGGGAACGAGCAGTACTTC. The chain employs TRBV28 and TRBJ2-7, with 7 bases fitting TRBD1. CDR3 length: 13 amino acids. The germline CDR1 and CDR2 sequences are MDHEN and SYDVKM. Germline trimming cut 5 bases from V and 5 bases from J; bases unmatched to any gene: 6.

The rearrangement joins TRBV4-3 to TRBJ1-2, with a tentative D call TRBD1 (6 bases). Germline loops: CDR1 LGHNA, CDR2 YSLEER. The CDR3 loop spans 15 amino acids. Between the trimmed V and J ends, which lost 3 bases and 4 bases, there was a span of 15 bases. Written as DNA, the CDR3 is TGCGCCAGCAGCCACCCGAACGGACAGCCCTATGGCTACACCTTC. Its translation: CASSHPNGQPYGYTF.

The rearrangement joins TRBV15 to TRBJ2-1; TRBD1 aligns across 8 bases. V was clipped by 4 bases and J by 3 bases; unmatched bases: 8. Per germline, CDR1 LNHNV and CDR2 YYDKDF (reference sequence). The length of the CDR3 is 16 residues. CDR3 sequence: CATSTHNRGFYNEQFF. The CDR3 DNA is TGTGCCACCAGCACTCACAACAGGGGGTTCTACAATGAGCAGTTCTTC.